Listed below are T cell receptor beta chains from one sample, sequenced in a study of long-term antiretroviral therapy in people with HIV. Sequencing used immunoSEQ multiplex PCR; TCRdb keeps in-frame clones, though not all of them. The sample lists some 30,000 clones; 94% were seen once. Specimen: unsorted PBMCs, collected about 7.4 years after starting antiretroviral therapy. The receptors were sampled from a man aged 50 to 60 with HIV. The CDR3 runs from the conserved cysteine through the conserved F or W. A D gene is named only where the DNA matches it firmly. Expanded clones get a size class; other rows say once, few or many, or leave the size out.

>TRBJ2-2|TRBD1|TRBV19|.
CASSNRGSGELFF
TGTGCCAGTAGTAACAGGGGGTCCGGGGAGCTGTTTTTT
>TRBJ2-7|TRBD2|TRBV4-2|.
CASSQGGLAGGLPYEQYF
TGTGCCAGCAGCCAGGGCGGACTAGCGGGGGGGTTACCCTACGAGCAGTACTTC
>TRBJ1-5|.|TRBV19|.
CATQGGDWYQPQHF
TGTGCCACCCAGGGAGGGGATTGGTACCAGCCCCAGCATTTT
>TRBJ1-5|.|TRBV30|.
CAWSAAGNQPQHF
TGTGCCTGGAGTGCGGCGGGCAATCAGCCCCAGCATTTT
>TRBJ2-7|TRBD1|TRBV4-1|.
CASSPQIPGTGVPEQYF
TGCGCCAGCAGCCCCCAAATTCCCGGGACAGGGGTCCCAGAGCAGTACTTC
>TRBJ2-2|TRBD2|TRBV2|.
CASRGGDTGELFF
TGTGCCAGCAGGGGAGGGGACACCGGGGAGCTGTTTTTT
>TRBJ2-1|.|TRBV5-6|.
CASRISGVNEQFF
TGTGCCAGCAGGATATCCGGGGTGAATGAGCAGTTCTTC
>TRBJ2-7|.|TRBV5-4|.
CASSLTVSTYEQYF
TGTGCCAGCAGCTTGACGGTATCTACCTACGAGCAGTACTTC
>TRBJ2-1|.|TRBV6-1|.
CASSELTYEQFF
TGTGCCAGCAGTGAACTTACGTATGAGCAGTTCTTC
>TRBJ1-2|.|TRBV6-1|.
CASSPLTGEYGYTF
TGTGCCAGCAGTCCCCTGACAGGTGAATATGGCTACACCTTC
>TRBJ2-3|.|TRBV5-1|once
CASSYDSTDTQYF
TGCGCCAGCAGCTACGACAGCACAGATACGCAGTATTTT
>TRBJ1-1|.|TRBV6-5|few
CASSEALNTEAFF
TGTGCCAGCAGCGAGGCCTTGAACACTGAAGCTTTCTTT
>TRBJ1-6|.|TRBV9|.
CASSVRSLSSYNSPLHF
TGTGCCAGCAGCGTGCGATCACTGAGCTCCTATAATTCACCCCTCCACTTT
>TRBJ1-4|.|TRBV5-4|.
CASSLRFETRGNEKLFF
TGTGCCAGCAGCTTGAGATTCGAGACGAGGGGTAATGAAAAACTGTTTTTT
>TRBJ2-7|.|TRBV5-6|once
CASSLGPLEDQYF
TGTGCCAGCAGCTTGGGGCCCCTCGAGGACCAGTACTTC
>TRBJ2-7|.|TRBV11-2|.
CASSLAGVYTYEQYF
TGTGCCAGCAGCTTAGCGGGGGTGTATACCTACGAGCAGTACTTC
>TRBJ1-6|.|TRBV6-6|.
CASSYLGTENSPLHF
TGTGCCAGCAGTTACCTCGGGACGGAGAATTCACCCCTCCACTTT
>TRBJ1-1|TRBD1|TRBV7-2|once
CASSLGQASGGTEAFF
TGTGCCAGCAGCTTAGGACAGGCTTCAGGGGGGACTGAAGCTTTCTTT
>TRBJ1-5|TRBD1|TRBV5-1|.
CASSLDGTGRQPQHF
TGCGCCAGCAGCTTGGACGGGACAGGGCGTCAGCCCCAGCATTTT
>TRBJ2-3|TRBD2|TRBV9|once
CASSAPRASGGTDTQYF
TGTGCCAGCAGCGCGCCTCGGGCTAGCGGGGGGACAGATACGCAGTATTTT
>TRBJ2-3|TRBD1|TRBV11-2|once
CASSLGTGEWTDTQYF
TGTGCCAGCAGCTTAGGGACAGGGGAATGGACAGATACGCAGTATTTT
>TRBJ2-1|.|TRBV20-1|few
CSRMAGAEQFF
TGCAGTCGTATGGCGGGGGCTGAGCAGTTCTTC
>TRBJ2-1|.|TRBV5-1|.
CASSLARDYEQFF
TGCGCCAGCAGCTTGGCCCGGGACTATGAGCAGTTCTTC
>TRBJ1-1|.|TRBV27|.
CASSSGVGTEAFF
TGTGCCAGCAGTTCGGGAGTGGGCACTGAAGCTTTCTTT
>TRBJ1-6|.|TRBV25-1|.
CASSDRGPLHF
TGTGCCAGCAGCGACCGAGGGCCCCTCCACTTT
>TRBJ2-6|.|TRBV6-6|.
CASSTVNSGANVLTF
TGTGCCAGCAGTACCGTTAACTCTGGGGCCAACGTCCTGACTTTC
>TRBJ2-4|.|TRBV7-6|.
CASSSLVPGGAKNIQYF
TGTGCCAGCAGCTCACTCGTCCCAGGTGGGGCCAAAAACATTCAGTACTTC
>TRBJ2-7|.|TRBV7-9|.
CASVSVRWGYF
TGTGCCAGCGTATCGGTTAGGTGGGGTTACTTC
>TRBJ1-1|.|TRBV5-1|once
CASSLDRDTEAFF
TGCGCCAGCAGCTTGGACAGGGACACTGAAGCTTTCTTT
>TRBJ2-7|.|TRBV21-1|.
CASSKLLGGYEQYF
TGTGCCAGCAGCAAACTTTTAGGGGGCTACGAGCAGTACTTC
>TRBJ2-1|.|TRBV19|.
CASSIVFWGTHSEQFF
TGTGCCAGTAGTATAGTTTTCTGGGGTACCCACAGTGAGCAGTTCTTC
>TRBJ2-5|.|TRBV11-2|once
CASSLVTGPETQYF
TGTGCCAGCAGCTTAGTTACCGGTCCAGAGACCCAGTACTTC
>TRBJ1-5|TRBD1|TRBV5-5|.
CASSTGDSNQPQHF
TGTGCCAGCAGCACAGGGGATAGCAATCAGCCCCAGCATTTT
>TRBJ2-3|TRBD1|TRBV2|.
CASSEWVTTGGPTDTQYF
TGTGCCAGCAGTGAGTGGGTGACAACAGGGGGCCCCACAGATACGCAGTATTTT